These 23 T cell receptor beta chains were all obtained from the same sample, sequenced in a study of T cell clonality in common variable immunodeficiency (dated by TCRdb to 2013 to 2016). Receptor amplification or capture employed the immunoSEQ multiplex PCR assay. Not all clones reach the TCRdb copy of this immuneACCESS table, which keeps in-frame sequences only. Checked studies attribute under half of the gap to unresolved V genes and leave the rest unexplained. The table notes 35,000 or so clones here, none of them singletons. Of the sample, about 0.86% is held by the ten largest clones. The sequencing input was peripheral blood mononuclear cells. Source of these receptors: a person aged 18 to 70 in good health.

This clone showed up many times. The CDR3 here is CASSMGRLAGNTDTQYF. The part of the CDR3 DNA that was read is TGTGCCAGTAGTATGGGGCGGCTAGCGGGAAACACAGATACG. The chain employs TRBV19 and TRBJ2-3, with 9 nucleotides matching TRBD2. The read stops 3 residues short of the end of the CDR3; the missing end is completed from the germline J gene. The CDR3 sequence is 17 residues long. Germline V lookup: CDR1 LNHDA, CDR2 SQIVND (reference sequence). J was trimmed by 2 bases and V by 3 bases; bases with no gene match: 9.

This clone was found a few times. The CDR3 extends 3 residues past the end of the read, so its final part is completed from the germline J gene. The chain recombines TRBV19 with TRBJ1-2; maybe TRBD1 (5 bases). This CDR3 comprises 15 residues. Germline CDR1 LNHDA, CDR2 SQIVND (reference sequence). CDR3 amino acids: CASTGGTSWANDYTF. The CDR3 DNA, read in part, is TGTGCCAGTACCGGAGGGACTAGCTGGGCCAATGAC.

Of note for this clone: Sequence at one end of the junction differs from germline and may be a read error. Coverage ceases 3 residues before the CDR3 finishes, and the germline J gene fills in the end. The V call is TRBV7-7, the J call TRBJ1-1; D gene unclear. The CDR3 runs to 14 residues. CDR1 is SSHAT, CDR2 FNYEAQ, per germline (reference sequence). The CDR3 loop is CASSSLAGEETAFF. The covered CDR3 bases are TGTGCTAGCAGCTCCCTAGCGGGAGAAGAGACA.

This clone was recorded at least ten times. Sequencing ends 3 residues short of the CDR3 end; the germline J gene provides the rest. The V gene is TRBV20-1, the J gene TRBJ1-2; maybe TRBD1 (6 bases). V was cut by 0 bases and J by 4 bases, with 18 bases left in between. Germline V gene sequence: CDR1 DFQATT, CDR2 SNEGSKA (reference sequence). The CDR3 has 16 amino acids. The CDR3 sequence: CSARDPLRQDRYGYTF. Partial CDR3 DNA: TGCAGTGCTAGAGACCCCCTACGACAGGATCGCTATGGC.

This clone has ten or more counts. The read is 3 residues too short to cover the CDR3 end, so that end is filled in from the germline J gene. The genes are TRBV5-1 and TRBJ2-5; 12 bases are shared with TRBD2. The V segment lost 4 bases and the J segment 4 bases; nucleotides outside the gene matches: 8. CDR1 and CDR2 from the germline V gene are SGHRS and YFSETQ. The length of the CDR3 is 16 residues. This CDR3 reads CASSRSSGGAAETQYF. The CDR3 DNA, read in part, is TGCGCCAGCAGCCGTTCTAGCGGGGGGGCTGCAGAGACC.

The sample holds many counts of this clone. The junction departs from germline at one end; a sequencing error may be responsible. The sequenced part of the CDR3 DNA is TGCGCCAGCAGCCAAGATCGGGATCAGCCC. Translated, it gives CASSQDRDQP. The entire CDR3 protein is CASSQDRDQPQHF. The V and J genes are TRBV4-2 and TRBJ1-5, with D unclear. The read ends 3 residues before the CDR3 terminus; that terminus is restored from the germline J gene. This CDR3 region has 13 residues. The germline CDR1 and CDR2 sequences are LGHNA and YNFKEQ.

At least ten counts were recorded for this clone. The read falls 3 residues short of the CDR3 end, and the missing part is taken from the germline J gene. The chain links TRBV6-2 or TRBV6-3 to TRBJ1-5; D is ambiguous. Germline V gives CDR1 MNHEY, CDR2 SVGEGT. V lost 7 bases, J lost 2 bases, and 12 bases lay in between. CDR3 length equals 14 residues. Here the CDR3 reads CASNPGSRNQPQHF. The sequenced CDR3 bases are TGTGCCAGCAACCCGGGGTCTCGCAATCAGCCC.

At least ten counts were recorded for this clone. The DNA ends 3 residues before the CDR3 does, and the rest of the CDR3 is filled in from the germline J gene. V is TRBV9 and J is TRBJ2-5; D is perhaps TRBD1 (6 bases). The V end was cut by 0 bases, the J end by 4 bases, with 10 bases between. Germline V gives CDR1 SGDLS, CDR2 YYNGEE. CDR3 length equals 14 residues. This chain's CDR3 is CASSVERGGETQYF. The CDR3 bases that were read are TGTGCCAGCAGCGTAGAGAGAGGGGGAGAGACC.

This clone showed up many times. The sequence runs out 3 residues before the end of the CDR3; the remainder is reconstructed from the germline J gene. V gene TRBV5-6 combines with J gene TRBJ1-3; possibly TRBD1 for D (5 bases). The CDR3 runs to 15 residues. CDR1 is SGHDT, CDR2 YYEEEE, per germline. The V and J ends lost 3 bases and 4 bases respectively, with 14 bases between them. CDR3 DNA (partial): TGTGCCAGCAGCTGGCGGGGCGCGATCGGAAACACC. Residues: CASSWRGAIGNT. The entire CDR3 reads CASSWRGAIGNTIYF.

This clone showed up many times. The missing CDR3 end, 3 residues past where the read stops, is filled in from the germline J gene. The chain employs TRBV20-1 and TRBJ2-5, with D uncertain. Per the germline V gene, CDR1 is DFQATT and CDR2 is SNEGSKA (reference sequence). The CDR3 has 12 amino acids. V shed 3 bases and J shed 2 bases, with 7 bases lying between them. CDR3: CSASSRQETQYF. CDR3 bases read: TGCAGTGCTAGTTCCAGACAAGAGACC.

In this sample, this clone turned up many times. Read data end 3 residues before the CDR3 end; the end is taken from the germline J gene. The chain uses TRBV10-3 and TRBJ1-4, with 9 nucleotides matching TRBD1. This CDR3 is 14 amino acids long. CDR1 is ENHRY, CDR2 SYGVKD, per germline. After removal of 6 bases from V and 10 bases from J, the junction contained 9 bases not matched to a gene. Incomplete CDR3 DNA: TGTGCCATCAGCCCGGGACAGGGTCATGCAAAA. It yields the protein CAISPGQGHAK. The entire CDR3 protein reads CAISPGQGHAKLFF.

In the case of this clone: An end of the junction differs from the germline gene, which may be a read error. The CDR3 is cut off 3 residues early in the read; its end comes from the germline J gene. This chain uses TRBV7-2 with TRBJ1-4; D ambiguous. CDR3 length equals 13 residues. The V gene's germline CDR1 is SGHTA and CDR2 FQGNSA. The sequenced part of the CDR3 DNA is TGTGCCAGCAGCTTGGCAACTAGTGAAAAA. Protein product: CASSLATSEK. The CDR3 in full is CASSLATSEKLFF.

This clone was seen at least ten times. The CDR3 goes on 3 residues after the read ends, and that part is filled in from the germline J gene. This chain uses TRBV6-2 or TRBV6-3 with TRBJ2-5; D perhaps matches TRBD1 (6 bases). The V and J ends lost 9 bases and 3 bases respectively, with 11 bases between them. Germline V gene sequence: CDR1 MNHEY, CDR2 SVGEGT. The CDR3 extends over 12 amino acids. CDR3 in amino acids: CASSGTKETQYF. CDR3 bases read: TGTGCCAGTTCCGGGACAAAAGAGACC.

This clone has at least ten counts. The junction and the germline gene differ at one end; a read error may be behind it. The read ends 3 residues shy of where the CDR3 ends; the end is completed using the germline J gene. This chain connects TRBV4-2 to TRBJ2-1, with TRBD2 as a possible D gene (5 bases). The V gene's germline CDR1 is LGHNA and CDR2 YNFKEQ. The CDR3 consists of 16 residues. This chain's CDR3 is CASSQEVLAGPNEQFF. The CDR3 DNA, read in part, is TGCGCCAGCAGCCAAGAGGTTCTAGCCGGGCCCAATGAG.

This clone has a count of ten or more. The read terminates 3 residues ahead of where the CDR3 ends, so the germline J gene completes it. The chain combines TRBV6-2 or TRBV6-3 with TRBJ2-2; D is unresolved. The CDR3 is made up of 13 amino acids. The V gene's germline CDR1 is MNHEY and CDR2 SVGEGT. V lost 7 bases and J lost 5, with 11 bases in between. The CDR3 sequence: CASTTLGTGELFF. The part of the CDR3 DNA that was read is TGTGCCAGCACCACGCTAGGTACCGGGGAG.

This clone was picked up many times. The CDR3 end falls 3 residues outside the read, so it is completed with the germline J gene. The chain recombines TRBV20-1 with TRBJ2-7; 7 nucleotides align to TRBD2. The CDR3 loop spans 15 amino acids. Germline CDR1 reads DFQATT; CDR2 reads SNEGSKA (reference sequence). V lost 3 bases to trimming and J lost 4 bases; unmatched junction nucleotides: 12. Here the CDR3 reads CSASYKTSPTYEQYF. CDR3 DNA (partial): TGCAGTGCTAGTTACAAGACTAGCCCCACTTACGAG.

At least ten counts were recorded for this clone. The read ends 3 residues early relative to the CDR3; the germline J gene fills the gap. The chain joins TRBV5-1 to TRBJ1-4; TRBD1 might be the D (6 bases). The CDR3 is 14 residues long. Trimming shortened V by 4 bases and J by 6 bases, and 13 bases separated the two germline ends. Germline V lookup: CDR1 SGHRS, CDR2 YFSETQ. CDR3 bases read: TGCGCCAGCAGCACGGTAGAGGGGGATGAAAAA. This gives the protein CASSTVEGDEK. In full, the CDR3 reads CASSTVEGDEKLFF.

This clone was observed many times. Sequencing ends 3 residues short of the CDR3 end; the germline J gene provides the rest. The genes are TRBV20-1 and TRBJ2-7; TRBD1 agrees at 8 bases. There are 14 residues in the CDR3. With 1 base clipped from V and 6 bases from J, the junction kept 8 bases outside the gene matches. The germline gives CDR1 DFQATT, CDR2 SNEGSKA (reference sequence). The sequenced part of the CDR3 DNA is TGCAGTGCTAGAGCCGCCGACAGGGGCGGCGAG. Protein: CSARAADRGGE. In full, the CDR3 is CSARAADRGGEQYF.

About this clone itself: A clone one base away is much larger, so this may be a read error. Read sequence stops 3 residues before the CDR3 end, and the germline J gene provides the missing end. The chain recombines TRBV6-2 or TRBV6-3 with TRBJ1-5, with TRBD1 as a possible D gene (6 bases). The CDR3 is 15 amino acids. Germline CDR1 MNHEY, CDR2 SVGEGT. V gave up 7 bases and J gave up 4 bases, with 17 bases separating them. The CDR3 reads CASIPGTSSNQPQHF. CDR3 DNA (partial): TGTGCCAGCATCCCCGGGACATCGTCGAATCAGCCC.

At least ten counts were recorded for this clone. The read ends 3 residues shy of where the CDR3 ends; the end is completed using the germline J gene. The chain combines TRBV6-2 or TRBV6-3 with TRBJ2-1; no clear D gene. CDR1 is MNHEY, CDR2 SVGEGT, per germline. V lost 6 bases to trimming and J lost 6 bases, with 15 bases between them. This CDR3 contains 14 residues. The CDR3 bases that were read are TGTGCCAGCAGCCCCTCCCTCCAGTCCAATGAG. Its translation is CASSPSLQSNE. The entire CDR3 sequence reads CASSPSLQSNEQFF.

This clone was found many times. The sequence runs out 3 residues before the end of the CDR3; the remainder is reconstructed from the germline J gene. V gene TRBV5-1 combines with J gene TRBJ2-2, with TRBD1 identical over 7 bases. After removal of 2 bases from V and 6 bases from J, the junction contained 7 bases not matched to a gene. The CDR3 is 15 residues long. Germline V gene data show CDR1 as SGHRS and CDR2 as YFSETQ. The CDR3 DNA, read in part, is TGCGCCAGCAGCTTAGGGACAGCAGGCCCCGGGGAG. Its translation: CASSLGTAGPGE. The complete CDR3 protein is CASSLGTAGPGELFF.

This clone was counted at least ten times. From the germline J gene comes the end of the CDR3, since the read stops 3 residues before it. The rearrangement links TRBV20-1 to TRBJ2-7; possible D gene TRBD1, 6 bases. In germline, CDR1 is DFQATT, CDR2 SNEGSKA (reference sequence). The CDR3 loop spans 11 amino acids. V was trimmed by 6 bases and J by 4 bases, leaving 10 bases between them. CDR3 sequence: CSASTGYEQYF. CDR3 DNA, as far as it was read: TGCAGTGCCTCAACAGGGTACGAG.

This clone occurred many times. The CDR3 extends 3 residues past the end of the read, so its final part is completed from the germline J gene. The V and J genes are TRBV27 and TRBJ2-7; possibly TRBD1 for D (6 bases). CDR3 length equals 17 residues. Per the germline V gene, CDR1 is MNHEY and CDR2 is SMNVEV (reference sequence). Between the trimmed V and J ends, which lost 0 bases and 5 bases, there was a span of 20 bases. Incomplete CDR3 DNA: TGTGCCAGCAGTTTATCTAATCCCCCGGCAGGGGCCCACGAG. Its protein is CASSLSNPPAGAHE. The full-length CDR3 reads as CASSLSNPPAGAHEQYF.